This T cell receptor (beta chain) was captured in a study of T-cell memory formation after mild COVID-19. Notes on the study in general: Researchers report contracting CD4+ clones mostly in CM and EM, with CD8+ clones in EMRA. Some responding clones appeared in pre-infection memory, suggesting cross-reactive memory joined.

The CDR3 runs 16 residues. J lost 2 bases, V lost 4 bases, and 8 bases had no gene match. Germline V lookup: CDR1 SGDLS, CDR2 YYNGEE. 5'RACE primed at constant segments yielded TCR alpha and TCR beta cDNA libraries bearing sample barcodes and UMIs. TCRdb analysed the 5' RACE reads with MiXCR anew, one entry per CDR3 protein. Of 500,000 to 600,000 distinct CDR3 sequences listed, roughly 17% are singletons. This clonotype has ten or more counts. Its antigen is as yet unknown. The sequenced sample consisted of PBMCs or a T cell subset sorted from them (not recorded which). J is TRBJ2-1 and V is TRBV9; 8 bases fit TRBD2. The receptor was derived from an adult woman who had mild COVID-19 (a few samples of this study predate the infection). Cell type and time point are not known. The CDR3 sequence is CASSLGAGGTYNEQFF. In nucleotides, the CDR3 is TGTGCCAGCAGCCTTGGGGCGGGAGGCACCTACAATGAGCAGTTCTTC.